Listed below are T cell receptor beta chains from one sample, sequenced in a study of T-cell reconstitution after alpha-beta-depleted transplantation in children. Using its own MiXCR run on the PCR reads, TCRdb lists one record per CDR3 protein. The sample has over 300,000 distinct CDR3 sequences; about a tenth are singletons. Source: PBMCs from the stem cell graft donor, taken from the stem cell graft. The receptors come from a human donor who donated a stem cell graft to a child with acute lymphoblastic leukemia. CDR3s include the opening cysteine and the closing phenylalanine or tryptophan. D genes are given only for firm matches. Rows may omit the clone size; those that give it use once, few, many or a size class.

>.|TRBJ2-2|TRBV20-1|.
CSARSYRETGELFF
TGCAGTGCTAGGAGCTATAGGGAGACCGGGGAGCTGTTTTTT
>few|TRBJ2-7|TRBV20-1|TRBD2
CSARGLAGTTYEQYF
TGCAGTGCTAGAGGACTAGCGGGAACAACCTACGAGCAGTACTTC
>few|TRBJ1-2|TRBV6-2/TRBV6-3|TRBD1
CASSYGTGDSYGYTF
TGTGCCAGCAGTTACGGGACAGGGGATAGCTATGGCTACACCTTC
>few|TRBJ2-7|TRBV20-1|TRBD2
CSASYPGGGSYEQYF
TGCAGTGCTAGTTATCCGGGAGGGGGCTCCTACGAGCAGTACTTC
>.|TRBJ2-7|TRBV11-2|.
CASSLDSWLSYEQYF
TGTGCCAGCAGCTTAGATTCTTGGCTATCCTACGAGCAGTACTTC
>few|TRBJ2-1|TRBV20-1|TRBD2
CSARGRAGVGNEQFF
TGCAGTGCTAGAGGCAGGGCGGGAGTGGGGAATGAGCAGTTCTTC
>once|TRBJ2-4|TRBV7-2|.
CASSLFRQLAKNIQYF
TGTGCCAGCAGCTTATTCCGACAACTAGCCAAAAACATTCAGTACTTC
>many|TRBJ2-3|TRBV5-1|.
CASSLSTDTQYF
TGTGCCAGCTCACTGAGCACAGATACGCAGTATTTT
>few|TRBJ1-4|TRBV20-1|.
CSARSTANEKLFF
TGCAGTGCTAGATCTACTGCGAATGAAAAACTGTTTTTT
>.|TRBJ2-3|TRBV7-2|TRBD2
CASSLGLAGGRMNTQYF
TGTGCCAGCAGCTTAGGGCTAGCGGGAGGGCGCATGAATACGCAGTATTTT
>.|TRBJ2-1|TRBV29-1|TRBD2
CSLGTSDEQFF
TGCAGCCTGGGGACTAGCGATGAGCAGTTCTTC
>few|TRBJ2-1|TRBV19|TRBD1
CASRSGTGDNEQFF
TGTGCCAGTAGATCGGGGACAGGCGACAATGAGCAGTTCTTC
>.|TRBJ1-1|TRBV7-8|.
CASSLTRQGTEAFF
TGTGCCAGCAGCTTAACTCGGCAGGGCACTGAAGCTTTCTTT
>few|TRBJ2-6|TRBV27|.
CASSARVGISGANVLTF
TGTGCCAGCAGTGCTCGGGTGGGAATCTCTGGGGCCAACGTCCTGACTTTC
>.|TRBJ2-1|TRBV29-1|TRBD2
CSVDSGSSYNEQFF
TGCAGCGTCGATAGCGGGAGTTCTTACAATGAGCAGTTCTTC
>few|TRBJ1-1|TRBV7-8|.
CASSLGPWPSGRGNTEAFF
TGTGCCAGCAGCTTAGGACCCTGGCCGAGTGGCAGAGGTAACACTGAAGCTTTCTTT